This is a list of T cell receptor beta chains from one sample in a study of early T cells in non-severe SARS-CoV-2 infection. One entry per CDR3 protein results from TCRdb running MiXCR on the 5' RACE reads. The profile covers 60,000 to 75,000 distinct CDR3 sequences, with 4.6% appearing a single time and under 4% taken by the ten largest. Sequenced material: whole blood, taken at baseline. These receptors were obtained from an adult who was a healthcare worker with PCR-confirmed SARS-CoV-2 infection or an uninfected control (not recorded which). The donor label of this sample is uncertain. CDR3s include the opening cysteine and the closing phenylalanine or tryptophan. A D gene is named only where the DNA matches it firmly. Where a row states a size, it is once, few, many or the class of an expanded clone; other rows omit it.

v_call: TRBV6-2/TRBV6-3; cdr3_length: 14; d_call: -; j_call: TRBJ1-5; clone_size: few; cdr3_aa: CASSYVQGWQPQHF; cdr3_nt: TGTGCCAGCAGTTACGTTCAGGGTTGGCAGCCCCAGCATTTT
v_call: TRBV5-6; cdr3_length: 16; d_call: -; j_call: TRBJ2-1; clone_size: few; cdr3_aa: CASSLEAGPSYREQFF; cdr3_nt: TGTGCCAGCAGCTTGGAGGCAGGGCCTTCCTACAGGGAGCAGTTCTTC
v_call: TRBV4-1; cdr3_length: 17; d_call: -; j_call: TRBJ1-1; clone_size: many; cdr3_aa: CASSQEWTGSLNTEAFF; cdr3_nt: TGCGCCAGCAGCCAGGAATGGACTGGGAGCTTGAACACTGAAGCTTTCTTT
v_call: TRBV11-2; cdr3_length: 17; d_call: TRBD1; j_call: TRBJ2-1; clone_size: many; cdr3_aa: CASSRRGGTGDYNEQFF; cdr3_nt: TGTGCCAGCAGCCGTCGTGGGGGGACAGGGGACTACAATGAGCAGTTCTTC
v_call: TRBV6-1; cdr3_length: 14; d_call: TRBD1; j_call: TRBJ1-1; clone_size: few; cdr3_aa: CASNRQGPGTEAFF; cdr3_nt: TGTGCCAGCAATAGACAGGGCCCGGGCACTGAAGCTTTCTTT
v_call: TRBV6-1; cdr3_length: 15; d_call: -; j_call: TRBJ2-2; clone_size: few; cdr3_aa: CASSPGVSNTGELFF; cdr3_nt: TGTGCCAGCAGCCCAGGGGTCTCGAACACCGGGGAGCTGTTTTTT
v_call: TRBV2; cdr3_length: 16; d_call: -; j_call: TRBJ2-7; clone_size: many; cdr3_aa: CASSESAGAGAYEQYF; cdr3_nt: TGTGCCAGCAGTGAATCTGCGGGGGCAGGGGCCTACGAGCAGTACTTC
v_call: TRBV24-1; cdr3_length: 13; d_call: -; j_call: TRBJ1-1; clone_size: -; cdr3_aa: CATKGDLNTEAFF; cdr3_nt: TGTGCCACCAAGGGCGATTTGAACACTGAAGCTTTCTTT
v_call: TRBV5-1; cdr3_length: 16; d_call: TRBD1; j_call: TRBJ1-2; clone_size: many; cdr3_aa: CASSLDRGRRNYGYTF; cdr3_nt: TGCGCCAGCAGCTTGGACAGGGGGCGTCGGAACTATGGCTACACCTTC
v_call: TRBV9; cdr3_length: 14; d_call: -; j_call: TRBJ2-4; clone_size: -; cdr3_aa: CASSPGGYPNIQYF; cdr3_nt: TGTGCCAGCAGCCCCGGTGGCTACCCAAACATTCAGTACTTC
v_call: TRBV7-2; cdr3_length: 13; d_call: -; j_call: TRBJ2-4; clone_size: -; cdr3_aa: CASNQGSQNIQYF; cdr3_nt: TGTGCCAGCAACCAGGGATCCCAAAACATTCAGTACTTC
v_call: TRBV5-1; cdr3_length: 14; d_call: -; j_call: TRBJ2-3; clone_size: many; cdr3_aa: CASSPNQQTDTQYF; cdr3_nt: TGCGCCAGCAGCCCGAACCAACAGACAGATACGCAGTATTTT
v_call: TRBV27; cdr3_length: 15; d_call: TRBD1; j_call: TRBJ1-1; clone_size: -; cdr3_aa: CASSLDRGLNTEAFF; cdr3_nt: TGTGCCAGCAGCCTTGACAGGGGGCTCAACACTGAAGCTTTCTTT
v_call: TRBV11-2; cdr3_length: 15; d_call: TRBD2; j_call: TRBJ2-3; clone_size: many; cdr3_aa: CASSFTSGETDTQYF; cdr3_nt: TGTGCCAGCAGCTTCACTAGCGGGGAGACAGATACGCAGTATTTT
v_call: TRBV14; cdr3_length: 14; d_call: -; j_call: TRBJ1-2; clone_size: many; cdr3_aa: CASRATTANYGYTF; cdr3_nt: TGTGCCAGCAGAGCAACGACAGCTAACTATGGCTACACCTTC
v_call: TRBV19; cdr3_length: 14; d_call: TRBD2; j_call: TRBJ2-1; clone_size: many; cdr3_aa: CASATSPSYNEQFF; cdr3_nt: TGTGCCAGCGCGACTAGCCCCTCCTACAATGAGCAGTTCTTC
v_call: TRBV18; cdr3_length: 15; d_call: -; j_call: TRBJ1-3; clone_size: few; cdr3_aa: CASSPGQSSGNTIYF; cdr3_nt: TGTGCCAGCTCACCCGGACAGAGCTCTGGAAACACCATATATTTT
v_call: TRBV29-1; cdr3_length: 11; d_call: -; j_call: TRBJ1-1; clone_size: many; cdr3_aa: CSVERNTEAFF; cdr3_nt: TGCAGCGTTGAACGGAACACTGAAGCTTTCTTT
v_call: TRBV19; cdr3_length: 14; d_call: TRBD1; j_call: TRBJ2-7; clone_size: -; cdr3_aa: CASSQRQGAGEQYF; cdr3_nt: TGTGCCAGTAGTCAGCGACAGGGGGCGGGAGAGCAGTACTTC
v_call: TRBV6-5; cdr3_length: 13; d_call: -; j_call: TRBJ1-6; clone_size: few; cdr3_aa: CATVRDNNSPLHF; cdr3_nt: TGTGCCACCGTTCGGGACAATAATTCACCCCTCCACTTT
v_call: TRBV7-9; cdr3_length: 14; d_call: -; j_call: TRBJ2-7; clone_size: -; cdr3_aa: CASTRQGTDYEQYF; cdr3_nt: TGTGCCAGCACCCGGCAGGGGACGGACTACGAGCAGTACTTC
v_call: TRBV20-1; cdr3_length: 16; d_call: -; j_call: TRBJ2-2; clone_size: many; cdr3_aa: CSARDSVSFNTGELFF; cdr3_nt: TGCAGTGCTAGAGATTCGGTCAGCTTCAACACCGGGGAGCTGTTTTTT
v_call: TRBV7-9; cdr3_length: 12; d_call: -; j_call: TRBJ1-5; clone_size: few; cdr3_aa: CASSTQGQPQHF; cdr3_nt: TGTGCCAGCAGCACGCAGGGCCAGCCCCAGCATTTT
v_call: TRBV20-1; cdr3_length: 12; d_call: -; j_call: TRBJ2-7; clone_size: many; cdr3_aa: CSASGPALEQYF; cdr3_nt: TGCAGTGCCTCGGGGCCGGCCCTCGAGCAGTACTTC
v_call: TRBV4-2; cdr3_length: 15; d_call: -; j_call: TRBJ2-1; clone_size: many; cdr3_aa: CASSQDRGAYNEQFF; cdr3_nt: TGTGCCAGCAGCCAAGATCGTGGGGCTTACAATGAGCAGTTCTTC
v_call: TRBV20-1; cdr3_length: 15; d_call: -; j_call: TRBJ2-1; clone_size: -; cdr3_aa: CSAAEPGQTYNEQFF; cdr3_nt: TGCAGTGCTGCCGAACCCGGACAAACCTACAATGAGCAGTTCTTC